Listed below are T cell receptor beta chains from one sample, sequenced in a study of T cell repertoires in cytomegalovirus infection. TCRdb itself ran the reads through MiXCR, one entry per CDR3 protein. The data contain about 450,000 distinct CDR3 sequences, roughly 31% of them singletons. The specimen was PBMCs. The receptors derive from a human donor in good health (CMV status not recorded). Some clones in this sample may be carry-over from other donors' samples. The CDR3 runs from the conserved cysteine through the conserved F or W. A D gene is named only where the DNA matches it firmly. Not all rows give a size; the values are once, few, many and, for expanded clones, a class.

V: TRBV5-1
J: TRBJ2-1
D: .
size: .
CDR3: CASSLGGGSVNEQFF
DNA: TGCGCCAGCAGCTTGGGGGGTGGATCGGTCAATGAGCAGTTCTTC

V: TRBV7-9
J: TRBJ2-3
D: .
size: .
CDR3: CASSLGGRGRDTQYF
DNA: TGTGCCAGCAGCTTAGGGGGAAGGGGCAGAGATACGCAGTATTTT

V: TRBV27
J: TRBJ2-3
D: TRBD2
size: few
CDR3: CASSLHHSGGRTDTQYF
DNA: TGTGCCAGCAGTCTCCACCACAGCGGGGGGCGCACAGATACGCAGTATTTT

V: TRBV27
J: TRBJ2-7
D: .
size: .
CDR3: CASSPPGRGPPYEQYF
DNA: TGTGCCAGCAGTCCCCCGGGGAGGGGGCCCCCCTACGAGCAGTACTTC

V: TRBV7-2
J: TRBJ2-7
D: .
size: .
CDR3: CASSLGGPYYEQYF
DNA: TGTGCCAGCAGCTTAGGGGGCCCCTACTACGAGCAGTACTTC

V: TRBV11-2
J: TRBJ1-5
D: .
size: .
CDR3: CASSLVGGDQPQHF
DNA: TGTGCCAGCAGCTTAGTGGGGGGTGATCAGCCCCAGCATTTT

V: TRBV11-1
J: TRBJ1-5
D: TRBD1
size: few
CDR3: CASSPGQGTDQPQHF
DNA: TGTGCCAGCAGCCCGGGACAGGGTACGGATCAGCCCCAGCATTTT

V: TRBV11-2
J: TRBJ2-1
D: TRBD2
size: many
CDR3: CASSPGLAAANEQFF
DNA: TGTGCCAGCAGCCCGGGACTAGCGGCCGCTAATGAGCAGTTCTTC

V: TRBV7-2
J: TRBJ2-2
D: .
size: many
CDR3: CASTLNTGELFF
DNA: TGTGCCAGCACGCTGAACACCGGGGAGCTGTTTTTT

V: TRBV12-3/TRBV12-4
J: TRBJ2-2
D: .
size: .
CDR3: CASSPGASGDWWGPTGELIF
DNA: TGTGCCAGCAGCCCCGGGGCCTCGGGGGATTGGTGGGGCCCCACCGGGGAGCTGATTTTT

V: TRBV7-8
J: TRBJ2-5
D: TRBD2
size: few
CDR3: CASSLRGGEETQYF
DNA: TGTGCCAGCAGCCTCCGTGGGGGGGAAGAGACCCAGTACTTC

V: TRBV6-5
J: TRBJ1-1
D: .
size: .
CDR3: CASSRLQGTEAFF
DNA: TGTGCCAGCAGCCGACTACAGGGTACTGAAGCTTTCTTT

V: TRBV2
J: TRBJ1-1
D: .
size: few
CDR3: CASKPSLNTEAFF
DNA: TGTGCCAGCAAGCCCTCATTGAACACTGAAGCTTTCTTT

V: TRBV7-2
J: TRBJ2-4
D: TRBD2
size: many
CDR3: CASSLFKDSGGALAKNIQYF
DNA: TGTGCCAGCAGCTTATTCAAGGATAGCGGGGGGGCCTTGGCCAAAAACATTCAGTACTTC

V: TRBV7-9
J: TRBJ2-1
D: TRBD2
size: few
CDR3: CASSSGAGGQGYNEQFF
DNA: TGTGCCAGCAGTTCCGGCGCGGGGGGGCAGGGCTACAATGAGCAGTTCTTC

V: TRBV12-3/TRBV12-4
J: TRBJ1-6
D: .
size: few
CDR3: CASSPGRYSPLHF
DNA: TGTGCCAGCAGCCCGGGAAGGTATTCACCCCTCCACTTT

V: TRBV4-2
J: TRBJ2-1
D: TRBD2
size: few
CDR3: CASSSYTSGGKGEQFF
DNA: TGTGCCAGCAGCTCCTATACTAGCGGGGGCAAAGGTGAGCAGTTCTTC

V: TRBV3-1
J: TRBJ1-2
D: TRBD1
size: .
CDR3: CASSQVGQGGTF
DNA: TGTGCCAGCAGCCAAGTCGGACAGGGAGGCACCTTC

V: TRBV7-4
J: TRBJ2-7
D: TRBD1
size: .
CDR3: CASSRPAGGLDEQYF
DNA: TGTGCCAGCAGCCGCCCCGCAGGGGGCTTAGACGAGCAGTACTTC

V: TRBV4-2
J: TRBJ1-5
D: .
size: many
CDR3: CASSQDGSQPQHF
DNA: TGTGCCAGCAGCCAAGATGGTTCTCAGCCCCAGCATTTT

V: TRBV5-6
J: TRBJ2-5
D: TRBD2
size: many
CDR3: CASSLLLAGDEETQYF
DNA: TGTGCCAGCAGCTTGCTACTAGCGGGGGATGAAGAGACCCAGTACTTC

V: TRBV28
J: TRBJ2-3
D: TRBD1
size: .
CDR3: CASTAGQGTDTQYF
DNA: TGTGCCAGCACTGCGGGACAGGGGACAGATACGCAGTATTTT

V: TRBV14
J: TRBJ2-1
D: .
size: few
CDR3: CASSQDNGSPVDEQFF
DNA: TGTGCCAGCAGCCAAGATAATGGGTCCCCCGTAGATGAGCAGTTCTTC

V: TRBV19
J: TRBJ2-4
D: TRBD2
size: few
CDR3: CASSVTSAAKNIQYF
DNA: TGTGCCAGTAGTGTGACTAGCGCGGCCAAAAACATTCAGTACTTC

V: TRBV6-6
J: TRBJ2-7
D: .
size: few
CDR3: CASSYSIWGGEQYF
DNA: TGTGCCAGCAGTTACTCGATCTGGGGAGGCGAGCAGTACTTC

V: TRBV5-4
J: TRBJ2-3
D: .
size: few
CDR3: CASSLRSNKGTDTQYF
DNA: TGTGCCAGCAGCTTGAGATCTAATAAGGGCACAGATACGCAGTATTTT

V: TRBV29-1
J: TRBJ2-2
D: TRBD1
size: .
CDR3: CSVERQGANTGELFF
DNA: TGCAGCGTTGAGCGGCAGGGGGCTAACACCGGGGAGCTGTTTTTT

V: TRBV20-1
J: TRBJ1-5
D: TRBD1
size: .
CDR3: CSARRGGGFQPQHF
DNA: TGCAGTGCTAGAAGAGGGGGCGGGTTTCAGCCCCAGCATTTT

V: TRBV11-2
J: TRBJ1-3
D: .
size: .
CDR3: CASSTSLGRSGNTIYF
DNA: TGTGCCAGCAGCACCTCCCTCGGCCGCTCTGGAAACACCATATATTTT

V: TRBV2
J: TRBJ1-5
D: .
size: .
CDR3: CASSESVDSNQPQHF
DNA: TGTGCCAGCAGTGAAAGCGTGGATAGCAATCAGCCCCAGCATTTT

V: TRBV5-4
J: TRBJ2-5
D: TRBD1
size: .
CDR3: CASSLGQGATQETQYF
DNA: TGTGCCAGCAGCCTAGGACAGGGGGCTACCCAAGAGACCCAGTACTTC